This T cell receptor beta chain was identified during a study of cytomegalovirus exposure and HLA in healthy donors. Unrecorded immune exposure was likely among donors, who were nominally healthy when sampled. In regard to this clone: Its antigen remains unknown.

The CDR3 loop spans 12 amino acids. V shed 4 bases and J shed 7 bases, with 10 bases lying between them. The germline V gene has CDR1 ENHRY and CDR2 SYGVKD. Primers for the PCR totalled 60 Vbeta and 13 Jbeta. In the original analysis: Unique TCR beta chains totaled 80 million to 100 million in a later count, with roughly 10 million of them shared. The protocol was immunoSEQ multiplex PCR, while the TCRdb copy is restricted to in-frame clones and leaves out a portion. The DNA was the basis for D and trimming; V, J and clone size are from that table. The sample holds under 150,000 clones, 64% seen once. The study, taken as a whole, reports: Investigators reported 164 TCR beta chains as tied to cytomegalovirus.

This sequence originates from a woman between 40 and 55 years old in good health and CMV-seronegative. The sequenced sample consisted of PBMCs. The rearrangement uses TRBV10-3 and TRBJ1-2, with D unclear. CDR3 DNA sequence: TGTGCCATCAGTGGGAGCGTAGCTGGCTACACCTTC. Translated: CAISGSVAGYTF.